What follows are 19 T cell receptor beta chains derived from one specimen sequenced in a study of blood T cell repertoires in COVID-19. Some clones are missing from TCRdb's copy, which holds only in-frame ones; the method was immunoSEQ multiplex PCR. This table holds under 300,000 clones, about nine tenths found once. The sample taken for sequencing was PBMCs or T cells enriched from blood (not recorded which). The receptors derive from a woman in her 40s with acute COVID-19.

The rearrangement links TRBV4-1 to TRBJ2-2; no firm D call. Trimming left V 3 bases short and J 5 bases short, with 19 bases between. The germline CDR1 and CDR2 sequences are MGHRA and YSYEKL. This CDR3 spans 17 amino acids. For the CDR3, the DNA is TGCGCCAGCAGCCAGGCCTTTAGACAAGCTCATACCGGGGAGCTGTTTTTT. Protein product: CASSQAFRQAHTGELFF.

The chain recombines TRBV5-1 with TRBJ2-7; 11 nucleotides match TRBD2. Trimming took 0 bases from V and 0 from J; bases not matched to a gene: 2. CDR1 and CDR2 from the germline V gene are SGHRS and YFSETQ. The CDR3 totals 16 residues. The CDR3 loop is CASSLASGGTSYEQYF. The DNA for the CDR3 is TGCGCCAGCAGCTTGGCTAGCGGGGGGACCTCCTACGAGCAGTACTTC. Using reference TRBV5-1 and TRBJ2-7 for the parts outside the CDR3, the full variable domain is KAGVTQTPRYLIKTRGQQVTLSCSPISGHRSVSWYQQTPGQGLQFLFEYFSETQRNKGNFPGRFSGRQFSNSRSEMNVSTLELGDSALYLCASSLASGGTSYEQYFGPGTRLTVT.

The chain links TRBV14 to TRBJ2-7, with a possible D match to TRBD1 (6 bases). Germline-derived CDR1 and CDR2 are SGHDN and FVKESK. Trimming took off 0 bases at V and 4 bases at J, with 16 bases between the two ends. CDR3 length equals 16 residues. The CDR3 here is CASSQEGAGWPYEQYF. The DNA of the CDR3 is TGTGCCAGCAGCCAAGAGGGGGCAGGGTGGCCTTACGAGCAGTACTTC.

The chain couples TRBV19 to TRBJ1-1; D is possibly TRBD1 (5 bases). Per the germline V gene, CDR1 is LNHDA and CDR2 is SQIVND (reference sequence). This CDR3 is built from 14 residues. The V and J ends lost 3 bases and 2 bases respectively, with 10 bases between them. CDR3 DNA sequence: TGTGCCAGTAGTATCAGGGCGGTTAACACTGAAGCTTTCTTT. Translated, it gives CASSIRAVNTEAFF.

The chain uses TRBV13 and TRBJ1-3; 8 bases are shared with TRBD1. Trimming at V came to 3 bases and at J to 2 bases, leaving 3 bases not matched to a gene. This CDR3 is 15 amino acids long. Germline assignment: CDR1 PRHDT and CDR2 FYEKMQ (reference sequence). CDR3 DNA: TGTGCCAGCAGCTTGGACAGGGTCGCTGGAAACACCATATATTTT. As protein: CASSLDRVAGNTIYF.

The rearrangement joins TRBV7-2 to TRBJ2-3, with TRBD2 identical over 13 bases. Germline V lookup: CDR1 SGHTA, CDR2 FQGNSA. This CDR3 is 16 amino acids long. The V segment lost 5 bases and the J segment 6 bases; nucleotides outside the gene matches: 8. In DNA, the CDR3 is TGTGCCAGCAGCCCTTGGACTAGCGGGAGTCGGGATACGCAGTATTTT. Protein: CASSPWTSGSRDTQYF.

The chain employs TRBV15 and TRBJ2-5, with TRBD1 as a possible D gene (6 bases). The ends were cut back, 5 bases at V and 2 bases at J, with 12 bases in the middle. Germline CDR1 reads LNHNV; CDR2 reads YYDKDF (reference sequence). This CDR3 is 14 amino acids long. CDR3 in DNA: TGTGCCACCAGCGAAGGGACACTTCAAGAGACCCAGTACTTC. As protein: CATSEGTLQETQYF. The full variable domain, in which reference TRBV15 and TRBJ2-5 provide the parts outside the CDR3, is DAMVIQNPRYQVTQFGKPVTLSCSQTLNHNVMYWYQQKSSQAPKLLFHYYDKDFNNEADTPDNFQSRRPNTSFCFLDIRSPGLGDTAMYLCATSEGTLQETQYFGPGTRLLVL.

The rearrangement joins TRBV19 to TRBJ1-2, with D hard to call. The CDR3 covers 12 residues. Trimming stripped 3 bases from V and 8 bases from J, with 10 bases between. Per germline, CDR1 LNHDA and CDR2 SQIVND (reference sequence). CDR3 nucleotides: TGTGCCAGTAGTATGGTCCGAGGGGGCTACACCTTC. Its translation: CASSMVRGGYTF. The full variable domain, rest sourced from reference TRBV19 and TRBJ1-2, is DGGITQSPKYLFRKEGQNVTLSCEQNLNHDAMYWYRQDPGQGLRLIYYSQIVNDFQKGDIAEGYSVSREKKESFPLTVTSAQKNPTAFYLCASSMVRGGYTFGSGTRLTVV.

The chain links TRBV15 to TRBJ2-2, with TRBD2 identical over 11 bases. Germline V CDR1 and CDR2: LNHNV, YYDKDF (reference sequence). Trimming cost V 3 bases and J 2 bases; bases outside gene matches: 8. The CDR3 is 18 amino acids. CDR3 in DNA: TGTGCCACCAGCAGGCGAACCGGGACTAGCGGAAACACCGGGGAGCTGTTTTTT. This codes for CATSRRTGTSGNTGELFF.

Only a few counts were recorded for this clone. An end of the junction does not agree with germline; a read error may underlie this. This sequence joins TRBV2 and TRBJ1-1; 8 nucleotides line up with TRBD1. The length of the CDR3 is 14 residues. Germline V gives CDR1 SNHLY, CDR2 FYNNEI. The CDR3 loop is CASQAYQGAPAVLF. The DNA for the CDR3 is TGTGCCAGCCAAGCCTACCAGGGGGCACCCGCAGTTCTCTTT.

V is TRBV24-1 and J is TRBJ2-1; 8 positions agree with TRBD2. After removal of 3 bases from V and 4 bases from J, the junction contained 7 bases not matched to a gene. Germline V gene lookup returns CDR1 KGHDR and CDR2 SFDVKD. The CDR3 has 16 residues. This CDR3 reads CATSDPGGTSYNEQFF. Written as DNA, the CDR3 is TGTGCCACCAGTGATCCCGGGGGGACTAGTTACAATGAGCAGTTCTTC.

This clone has a single count. The chain couples TRBV10-3 to TRBJ2-7; D is ambiguous. The germline V and J ends were trimmed by 7 bases and 7 bases, with 20 bases remaining between them. Germline V gene sequence: CDR1 ENHRY, CDR2 SYGVKD. The CDR3 covers 14 residues. As DNA, the CDR3 is TGTGCCATCACCCCAGACCCCACGAGGTGGGAGCAGTACTTC. It translates to CAITPDPTRWEQYF.

The rearrangement uses TRBV7-8 and TRBJ1-1; D ambiguous. The CDR3 has 13 residues. The V end was cut by 7 bases, the J end by 0 bases, with 9 bases between. Germline CDR1 reads SGHVS; CDR2 reads FQNEAQ. The CDR3 is CASTQRLNTEAFF. CDR3 nucleotides: TGTGCCAGCACGCAGAGGCTGAACACTGAAGCTTTCTTT.

This chain uses TRBV7-3 with TRBJ2-1; possible D gene TRBD2, 6 bases. CDR1 is SGHTA, CDR2 FQGTGA, per germline. V lost 5 bases, J lost 15 bases, and 23 bases lay in between. This CDR3 comprises 14 residues. The CDR3 region has the DNA TGTGCCAGCAGCCCACGAACTAGCCCCTTCCGTATGTTCTTC. It specifies CASSPRTSPFRMFF.

V usage is TRBV6-2 or TRBV6-3 and J usage is TRBJ2-1, with TRBD2 matching 8 bases. Trimming cost V 4 bases and J 7 bases; bases outside gene matches: 15. In germline, CDR1 is MNHEY, CDR2 SVGEGT. The CDR3 consists of 17 residues. The CDR3 protein is CASSSYLSGATRNEQFF. As DNA, the CDR3 is TGTGCCAGCAGTTCCTACCTTAGCGGGGCAACACGGAATGAGCAGTTCTTC.

V gene TRBV3-1 (or the pseudogene TRBV3-2) combines with J gene TRBJ2-5, with D perhaps TRBD1 (5 bases). The CDR3 totals 12 residues. CDR1 and CDR2 (germline): LGHDT, YNNKEL (reference sequence). V lost 4 bases to trimming and J lost 5 bases, with 8 bases between them. Here the CDR3 reads CASSRPGETQYF. In DNA, the CDR3 is TGTGCCAGCAGCCGACCAGGGGAGACCCAGTACTTC.

The chain employs TRBV5-1 and TRBJ1-2, with 7 bases aligning to TRBD1. In germline, CDR1 is SGHRS, CDR2 YFSETQ. CDR3 length equals 14 residues. After removal of 2 bases from V and 4 bases from J, the junction contained 5 bases not matched to a gene. The CDR3 here is CASSFDRAGYGYTF. The DNA of the CDR3 is TGCGCCAGCAGCTTCGACAGGGCTGGCTATGGCTACACCTTC.

The gene calls are TRBV30 and TRBJ2-7; possible D gene TRBD2, 6 bases. V was trimmed by 6 bases and J by 2 bases, leaving 17 bases between them. Germline CDR1 and CDR2: GTSNPN and SVGIG (reference sequence). The CDR3 runs to 14 residues. CDR3 in DNA: TGTGCCTGCACGGCCGGGACTTTCACCTACGAGCAGTACTTC. It yields the protein CACTAGTFTYEQYF.

The chain carries TRBV30 and TRBJ2-7; D is possibly TRBD2 (5 bases). Looked up from germline, CDR1 is GTSNPN and CDR2 is SVGIG (reference sequence). V shed 5 bases and J shed 3 bases, with 8 bases lying between them. This CDR3 comprises 11 residues. This CDR3 reads CAWGESYEQYF. The CDR3 DNA follows: TGTGCCTGGGGGGAGAGCTACGAGCAGTACTTC.